Below, one TCR beta chain is given with its context. This sample was included in a study of blood T cell repertoires in COVID-19. Study summary: Both acute and convalescent COVID-19 samples were obtained from the United States, Italy and Spain.

As processed by the authors: By means of reference gene primer amplification, nucleated cell counts were estimated. Sequencing was performed with immunoSEQ multiplex PCR; in TCRdb, only in-frame clones are kept and a portion is missing. The V and J calls and the clone size are those of that table, but D and trimming were determined from the DNA. This sample has just over 300,000 clones, with around 85% found just once. Source material: PBMCs or T cells enriched from blood (not recorded which). The TCR originated in a man between 25 and 39 years old who had recovered from COVID-19.

The CDR3 loop is CASTIQGGNTEAFF. Here the CDR3 DNA reads TGTGCCAGCACCATACAAGGGGGGAACACTGAAGCTTTCTTT. The rearrangement links TRBV5-8 to TRBJ1-1, with D possibly TRBD1 on 6 matching bases. The CDR3 has 14 amino acids. The V gene's germline CDR1 is SGHTS and CDR2 YDEGEE. V lost 6 bases and J 1 base, leaving 13 bases between the germline ends.